One and the same sample provided the 31 T cell receptor beta chains below, sequenced in a study of cytomegalovirus exposure and HLA in healthy donors. The PCR used 60 Vbeta and 13 Jbeta primers. The repertoire was sequenced with immunoSEQ multiplex PCR; TCRdb's copy has only in-frame clones and lacks some. The sample holds about 67,000 clones, 75% to 90% seen once. Source material: PBMCs. The receptors derive from a woman aged 25-40 years in good health and CMV-seropositive.

The rearrangement uses TRBV11-2 and TRBJ1-4; D ambiguous. Germline CDR1 and CDR2: SGHAT and FQNNGV. V shed 1 base and J shed 8 bases, with 14 bases lying between them. This CDR3 is 15 amino acids long. As DNA, the CDR3 is TGTGCCAGCAGCTTAGGGGAGGGTTTACGAGAAAAACTGTTTTTT. Protein product: CASSLGEGLREKLFF.

The V and J genes are TRBV27 and TRBJ2-7; perhaps TRBD2 as D (5 bases). The CDR3 is made up of 16 amino acids. V was trimmed by 6 bases and J by 0 bases, leaving 18 bases between them. CDR1 is MNHEY and CDR2 is SMNVEV in the germline V gene (reference sequence). For the CDR3, the DNA is TGTGCCAGCAGCCCCACGGACTTGCCAAACTCCTACGAGCAGTACTTC. Its translation is CASSPTDLPNSYEQYF.

The rearrangement links TRBV5-6 to TRBJ2-5; D gene uncertain. The J call may be in error: the DNA end matches TRBJ2-7 better. The CDR3 has 15 residues. The V gene's germline CDR1 is SGHDT and CDR2 YYEEEE. CDR3 sequence (DNA): TGTGCCAGCAGCTTGTTGGGCTTTTCCTCCTACGAGCAGTACTTC. Its protein is CASSLLGFSSYEQYF.

V usage is TRBV19 and J usage is TRBJ2-7; perhaps TRBD1 as D (6 bases). V was cut by 1 base and J by 3 bases, with 16 bases left in between. Germline V gene lookup returns CDR1 LNHDA and CDR2 SQIVND (reference sequence). The length of the CDR3 is 16 residues. This CDR3 is CASSIAFRQAYYEQYF. The CDR3 nucleotides read TGTGCCAGTAGTATAGCCTTCAGACAGGCTTACTACGAGCAGTACTTC.

This chain connects TRBV6-1 to TRBJ2-7; possible D gene TRBD2, 5 bases. The V gene's germline CDR1 is MNHNS and CDR2 SASEGT. The CDR3 is 14 amino acids. With 5 bases removed from V and 2 bases from J, the gap between germline ends came to 13 bases. The CDR3 DNA follows: TGTGCCAGCAGTTATCGGGGAGTGGCCTACGAGCAGTACTTC. Translated: CASSYRGVAYEQYF.

This chain uses TRBV28 with TRBJ1-6, with a possible D match to TRBD1 (6 bases). CDR3 size: 15 residues. Trimming left V 2 bases short and J 10 bases short, with 15 bases between. Germline values: CDR1 MDHEN, CDR2 SYDVKM. The CDR3 DNA reads as TGTGCCAGCAGTTTAATGGGCAGGGGTGAGTCACCCCTCCACTTT. It specifies CASSLMGRGESPLHF.

The chain employs TRBV6-5 and TRBJ1-2; D uncertain. V lost 0 bases and J lost 4, with 9 bases in between. CDR3 size: 14 residues. Looked up from germline, CDR1 is MNHEY and CDR2 is SVGAGI. The CDR3 sequence is CASSYSVGPYGYTF. Here the CDR3 DNA reads TGTGCCAGCAGTTACTCCGTGGGCCCCTATGGCTACACCTTC.

The chain has TRBV7-6 and TRBJ2-1; TRBD2 agrees at 7 bases. The CDR3 is 17 amino acids. The trim removed 5 bases at V and 2 bases at J, leaving 12 bases unmatched. Germline CDR1 and CDR2: SGHVS and FNYEAQ. Here the CDR3 reads CASSRLSKRETYNEQFF. The CDR3 nucleotides are TGTGCCAGCAGCCGCTTATCGAAGCGGGAAACCTACAATGAGCAGTTCTTC.

The chain employs TRBV6-5 and TRBJ1-1, with D unresolved. Trimming pared 0 bases from V and 0 bases from J, leaving 11 bases between. CDR3 size: 16 residues. Germline values: CDR1 MNHEY, CDR2 SVGAGI. CDR3 sequence reads: CASSYSIGVMNTEAFF. In nucleotides, the CDR3 is TGTGCCAGCAGTTACTCGATCGGGGTTATGAACACTGAAGCTTTCTTT.

J is TRBJ2-2 and V is TRBV9; 9 bases fit TRBD2. With 4 bases clipped from V and 1 base from J, the junction kept 5 bases outside the gene matches. CDR3 length: 16 amino acids. The germline V gene has CDR1 SGDLS and CDR2 YYNGEE. The CDR3 protein is CASSSGTSWNTGELFF. CDR3 coding DNA: TGTGCCAGCAGCTCCGGGACTAGCTGGAACACCGGGGAGCTGTTTTTT.

The sample holds one count of this clone. This chain connects TRBV10-3 to TRBJ2-7; 9 bases match TRBD2. Germline V gene sequence: CDR1 ENHRY, CDR2 SYGVKD. The CDR3 runs to 16 residues. With 3 bases clipped from V and 7 bases from J, the junction kept 13 bases outside the gene matches. CDR3 in DNA: TGTGCCATCAGTGACCCCGGGACTAGCAAGAGTTATGAGCAGTACTTC. This encodes CAISDPGTSKSYEQYF.

This sequence joins TRBV27 and TRBJ2-7, with D possibly TRBD2 on 6 matching bases. The CDR3 has 15 residues. V lost 7 bases and J 3 bases, leaving 19 bases between the germline ends. Germline V CDR1 and CDR2: MNHEY, SMNVEV (reference sequence). CDR3 protein: CASKVLATHYYEQYF. CDR3 in DNA: TGTGCCAGCAAGGTGCTAGCGACCCACTACTACGAGCAGTACTTC.

The gene calls are TRBV5-1 and TRBJ2-1; 13 nucleotides line up with TRBD2. Germline lookup yields CDR1 SGHRS and CDR2 YFSETQ. After removal of 5 bases from V and 9 bases from J, the junction contained 5 bases not matched to a gene. CDR3 length: 14 residues. This chain's CDR3 is CASSGLAGVVEQFF. CDR3 bases: TGCGCCAGCAGTGGACTAGCGGGGGTTGTTGAGCAGTTCTTC.

V usage is TRBV5-4 and J usage is TRBJ2-7, with 9 nucleotides matching TRBD2. The CDR3 has 17 amino acids. Germline V lookup: CDR1 SGHNT, CDR2 YYREEE (reference sequence). The J segment lost 3 bases and the V segment lost 4 bases, leaving 14 bases of the junction unmatched. The CDR3 nucleotides read TGTGCCAGCAGCCTGATCGGAGGGGCTAGCGGGGTCTACGAGCAGTACTTC. Encoded protein: CASSLIGGASGVYEQYF. The full variable domain, rest sourced from reference TRBV5-4 and TRBJ2-7, is ETGVTQSPTHLIKTRGQQVTLRCSSQSGHNTVSWYQQALGQGPQFIFQYYREEENGRGNFPPRFSGLQFPNYSSELNVNALELDDSALYLCASSLIGGASGVYEQYFGPGTRLTVT.

The J gene is TRBJ2-5, the V gene TRBV28; TRBD1 might be the D (6 bases). Trimming removed 8 bases from V and 5 bases from J, with 12 bases in between. CDR3 length equals 12 residues. CDR1 and CDR2 from the germline V gene are MDHEN and SYDVKM. In DNA form, the CDR3 reads TGTGCCAGCTACAGGGCTCGGGAGACCCAGTACTTC. This encodes CASYRARETQYF.

This chain links TRBV7-9 with TRBJ1-2; 8 positions agree with TRBD1. This CDR3 contains 14 residues. Trimming took 5 bases from V and 4 from J; bases not matched to a gene: 6. The germline gives CDR1 SEHNR, CDR2 FQNEAQ (reference sequence). The CDR3 nucleotides read TGTGCCAGCAGCCGAGGACAGGGAGTCTATGGCTACACCTTC. This encodes CASSRGQGVYGYTF.

This rearrangement joins TRBV7-9 to TRBJ2-1; 10 nucleotides align to TRBD2. Germline-derived CDR1 and CDR2 are SEHNR and FQNEAQ (reference sequence). This CDR3 region has 16 residues. V lost 2 bases and J lost 5; bases outside the gene matches: 6. CDR3: CASSLKGLAGDNEQFF. For the CDR3, the DNA is TGTGCCAGCAGCTTAAAGGGTCTAGCGGGAGACAATGAGCAGTTCTTC. The variable domain in full, with the rest retrieved from reference TRBV7-9 and TRBJ2-1, is DTGVSQNPRHKITKRGQNVTFRCDPISEHNRLYWYRQTLGQGPEFLTYFQNEAQLEKSRLLSDRFSAERPKGSFSTLEIQRTEQGDSAMYLCASSLKGLAGDNEQFFGPGTRLTVL.

This clone came up a few times. The chain links TRBV6-1 to TRBJ2-3; 7 bases are a match to TRBD2. V lost 6 bases and J lost 2; bases outside the gene matches: 2. Germline V gene sequence: CDR1 MNHNS, CDR2 SASEGT. The CDR3 is made up of 13 amino acids. The CDR3 protein is CASSLAATDTQYF. CDR3 in DNA: TGTGCCAGCAGCCTAGCGGCCACAGATACGCAGTATTTT.

The V and J genes are TRBV5-4 and TRBJ2-5; 10 nucleotides line up with TRBD2. This CDR3 is 16 amino acids long. Germline V gene data show CDR1 as SGHNT and CDR2 as YYREEE (reference sequence). After removal of 0 bases from V and 5 bases from J, the junction contained 7 bases not matched to a gene. CDR3 protein: CASSLVSGRAGETQYF. In DNA, the CDR3 is TGTGCCAGCAGCTTGGTCAGCGGGAGGGCCGGGGAGACCCAGTACTTC.

The CDR3 region is CASSRQDSRTDTQYF. The DNA for the CDR3 is TGCGCCAGCAGTCGGCAGGACAGCCGCACAGATACGCAGTATTTT. This chain joins TRBV5-1 and TRBJ2-3; D is perhaps TRBD1 (6 bases). The V end lost 5 bases, the J end lost 1 base, and 14 bases lay between the germline ends. This CDR3 contains 15 residues. Germline lookup yields CDR1 SGHRS and CDR2 YFSETQ.

This sequence joins TRBV18 and TRBJ2-7, with 8 bases identical to TRBD1. The CDR3 extends over 14 amino acids. CDR1 is KGHSH and CDR2 is LQKENI in the germline V gene. V trimming: 1 base; J trimming: 5 bases; junction bases outside the gene matches: 4. As DNA, the CDR3 is TGTGCCAGCTCACCACGAGACAGGGGCCACGAGCAGTACTTC. As protein: CASSPRDRGHEQYF.

The chain uses TRBV4-1 and TRBJ1-4; 9 bases fit TRBD1. V was clipped by 4 bases and J by 6 bases; unmatched bases: 15. The CDR3 runs to 18 residues. CDR1 MGHRA and CDR2 YSYEKL come from the germline V gene. The CDR3 region is CASSRRTGTGRGDEKLFF. CDR3 DNA sequence: TGCGCCAGCAGCCGCCGGACCGGGACAGGGCGGGGGGATGAAAAACTGTTTTTT.

The chain carries TRBV28 and TRBJ2-7, with unresolved D. CDR3 size: 16 residues. Germline V gives CDR1 MDHEN, CDR2 SYDVKM. V shed 2 bases and J shed 0 bases, with 14 bases lying between them. CDR3 sequence: CASSLLPPNFSYEQYF. In DNA form, the CDR3 reads TGTGCCAGCAGTTTACTCCCCCCAAACTTCTCCTACGAGCAGTACTTC.

The genes are TRBV4-3 and TRBJ2-7, with D perhaps TRBD2 (6 bases). Trimming stripped 0 bases from V and 6 bases from J, with 12 bases between. This CDR3 is 14 amino acids long. The germline CDR1 and CDR2 sequences are LGHNA and YSLEER. The CDR3 bases are TGCGCCAGCAGCCAAGACTCGCTCGGGGGCGAGCAGTACTTC. It codes for CASSQDSLGGEQYF.

The rearrangement joins TRBV14 to TRBJ1-3; 8 bases fit TRBD1. CDR3 length: 15 amino acids. Trimming cost V 3 bases and J 7 bases; bases outside gene matches: 8. CDR1 and CDR2 (germline): SGHDN, FVKESK. CDR3 sequence (DNA): TGTGCCAGCAGCCAGCGACAGGGGTATCGGAACACCATATATTTT. Its protein product is CASSQRQGYRNTIYF. Using reference TRBV14 and TRBJ1-3 for the parts outside the CDR3, the full variable domain is EAGVTQFPSHSVIEKGQTVTLRCDPISGHDNLYWYRRVMGKEIKFLLHFVKESKQDESGMPNNRFLAERTGGTYSTLKVQPAELEDSGVYFCASSQRQGYRNTIYFGEGSWLTVV.

The chain couples TRBV7-9 to TRBJ2-7, with D possibly being TRBD1 (5 bases). The CDR3 consists of 13 residues. V was shortened by 3 bases and J by 4 bases, with 10 bases between the two germline ends. Per the germline V gene, CDR1 is SEHNR and CDR2 is FQNEAQ (reference sequence). CDR3 DNA sequence: TGTGCCAGCAGCTTTGACAGAACTTACGAGCAGTACTTC. Amino acids: CASSFDRTYEQYF.

This clone was seen once. The gene calls are TRBV27 and TRBJ2-3, with 11 bases aligning to TRBD2. This CDR3 is 15 amino acids long. With 7 bases clipped from V and 7 bases from J, the junction kept 10 bases outside the gene matches. CDR1 and CDR2 from the germline V gene are MNHEY and SMNVEV (reference sequence). CDR3 sequence (DNA): TGTGCCAGCATTTGGAGGCTAGCGGGAGGATATACGCAGTATTTT. Its translation is CASIWRLAGGYTQYF.

The chain has TRBV5-6 and TRBJ2-4; TRBD1 is a possible D gene (5 bases). The CDR3 consists of 13 residues. Germline CDR1 is SGHDT and CDR2 is YYEEEE. Deletions cut 3 bases from V and 7 bases from J, with 11 bases between. The CDR3 DNA is TGTGCCAGCAGCTGGGGCTTAGGGAACATTCAGTACTTC. It translates to CASSWGLGNIQYF.

Only a few counts were recorded for this clone. J is TRBJ2-7 and V is TRBV7-9; 7 bases match TRBD1. The CDR3 contains 16 residues. Germline V gene sequence: CDR1 SEHNR, CDR2 FQNEAQ (reference sequence). Trimming cost V 5 bases and J 6 bases; bases outside gene matches: 16. The CDR3 loop reads CASSPNRGAGVREQYF. As DNA, the CDR3 is TGTGCCAGCAGCCCGAACAGGGGCGCGGGTGTACGCGAGCAGTACTTC.

V is TRBV27 and J is TRBJ2-7; 8 nucleotides line up with TRBD1. After removal of 9 bases from V and 5 bases from J, the junction contained 6 bases not matched to a gene. This CDR3 contains 12 residues. CDR1 MNHEY and CDR2 SMNVEV come from the germline V gene (reference sequence). Here the CDR3 reads CASSDRENEQYF. In DNA, the CDR3 is TGTGCCAGTTCGGACAGGGAAAACGAGCAGTACTTC.

The CDR3 coding sequence is TGCGCCAGCAGCTTGTTCGTGACTAGCGGGAGGGCCAGCACAGATACGCAGTATTTT. Translating gives CASSLFVTSGRASTDTQYF. This rearrangement joins TRBV5-1 to TRBJ2-3; TRBD2 matches at 14 bases. The V gene end was trimmed by 1 base and the J gene end by 0 bases; junction bases not matched to a gene: 7. The CDR3 has 19 residues. From germline, CDR1 is SGHRS and CDR2 YFSETQ.